What follows is one TCR beta chain and its context. Method: immunoSEQ multiplex PCR; TCRdb's copy keeps in-frame clones and lacks some. The table shows 65,000 to 85,000 clones, with roughly 90% occurring only once. The data belong to a study of lymphopenia after photon versus proton radiotherapy. The TCR sequence derives from a middle-aged woman with cholangiocarcinoma. Sequences were derived from peripheral blood, sampled from a patient treated with photon-based radiotherapy.

CDR3 in DNA: TGTGCCTGGAGTGTGGGACCGGGGGACACTGAAGCTTTCTTT. The encoded protein is CAWSVGPGDTEAFF. The chain links TRBV30 to TRBJ1-1; weak D call: TRBD1 (5 bases). The germline CDR1 and CDR2 sequences are GTSNPN and SVGIG (reference sequence). The CDR3 sequence is 14 residues long. V gave up 0 bases and J gave up 3 bases, with 11 bases separating them. Based on the CDR3 plus reference TRBV30 and TRBJ1-1, the full variable domain is SQTIHQWPATLVQPVGSPLSLECTVEGTSNPNLYWYRQAAGRGLQLLFYSVGIGQISSEVPQNLSASRPQDRQFILSSKKLLLSDSGFYLCAWSVGPGDTEAFFGQGTRLTVV.